This is a list of T cell receptor beta chains from one sample in a study of blood T cell repertoires in COVID-19. The method was immunoSEQ multiplex PCR; TCRdb's version includes in-frame clones alone and lacks a portion of them. The sample lists about 99,000 clones, less than 90% seen once, with less than 6.5% in the top ten. Sequencing was performed on peripheral blood. The receptors stem from a human donor in a cohort sampled during active COVID-19. The CDR3 runs from the conserved cysteine through the conserved F or W. D genes are given only for firm matches. Clone size is given for some rows only: seen once, a few or many times, or a class if the clone is expanded.

v_gene	j_gene	abundance	d_gene	CDR3aa	CDR3nt
TRBV12-3/TRBV12-4	TRBJ2-2	.	.	CASSFLGELFF	TGTGCCAGCAGTTTTCTCGGGGAGCTGTTTTTT
TRBV7-6	TRBJ2-1	.	TRBD2	CASSLRVPSGGKLDEQFF	TGTGCCAGCAGCTTAAGGGTTCCGAGCGGGGGAAAGCTGGATGAGCAGTTCTTC
TRBV7-3	TRBJ2-3	.	TRBD2	CASSLTGLEPFDTQYF	TGTGCCAGCAGCTTAACGGGACTAGAGCCGTTCGATACGCAGTATTTT
TRBV7-2	TRBJ2-2	.	TRBD1	CASSRQGAQDTGELFF	TGTGCCAGCAGCAGACAGGGGGCGCAGGACACCGGGGAGCTGTTTTTT
TRBV10-3	TRBJ2-1	.	.	CAISESSGPGQGNEQFF	TGTGCCATCAGTGAGTCGAGCGGCCCGGGACAAGGCAATGAGCAGTTCTTC
TRBV6-2/TRBV6-3	TRBJ2-1	once	TRBD2	CASSYRLAGFNEQFF	TGTGCCAGCAGTTACCGACTAGCGGGATTCAATGAGCAGTTCTTC
TRBV28	TRBJ2-2	.	TRBD2	CATETSENTGELFF	TGTGCCACCGAGACTAGCGAGAACACCGGGGAGCTGTTTTTT
TRBV27	TRBJ2-3	.	.	CASSLVPGDTQYF	TGTGCCAGCAGTTTAGTTCCGGGAGATACGCAGTATTTT
TRBV4-2	TRBJ1-2	.	.	CASSQDRGDLGYTF	TGTGCCAGCAGCCAAGATAGAGGGGACTTGGGCTACACCTTC
TRBV5-8	TRBJ2-3	.	.	CASSLRLRGSDTQYF	TGTGCCAGCAGCTTAAGACTCCGAGGATCAGATACGCAGTATTTT
TRBV7-9	TRBJ1-1	.	TRBD1	CASSLVGQGARSTEAFF	TGTGCCAGCAGCTTAGTGGGACAGGGGGCAAGAAGCACTGAAGCTTTCTTT
TRBV5-4	TRBJ2-1	.	.	CASSDLTVTDNEQFF	TGTGCCAGCAGCGACCTGACAGTGACGGATAATGAGCAGTTCTTC
TRBV11-3	TRBJ2-3	.	.	CASSLAGDADTQYF	TGTGCCAGCAGCTTAGCGGGGGACGCAGATACGCAGTATTTT
TRBV5-1	TRBJ2-1	.	TRBD1	CASSLGDSFYNEQFF	TGCGCCAGCAGCTTGGGGGACAGCTTTTACAATGAGCAGTTCTTC
TRBV2	TRBJ1-1	.	.	CASSEGGRGYTEAFF	TGTGCCAGCAGTGAAGGAGGGCGAGGGTACACTGAAGCTTTCTTT
TRBV2	TRBJ1-6	few	TRBD1	CASRDRENSPLHF	TGTGCCAGCAGGGACAGGGAGAATTCACCCCTCCACTTT
TRBV4-2	TRBJ1-4	.	TRBD1	CASSQGETGEEKLFF	TGTGCCAGCAGCCAAGGGGAGACAGGGGAAGAAAAACTGTTTTTT
TRBV5-1	TRBJ1-4	.	.	CATRVGGTNEKLFF	TGCGCCACCAGGGTGGGGGGAACTAATGAAAAACTGTTTTTT
TRBV5-1	TRBJ2-1	once	TRBD2	CASNPGTSALSYNEQFF	TGCGCCAGCAACCCCGGGACTAGCGCCCTTTCCTACAATGAGCAGTTCTTC
TRBV29-1	TRBJ2-3	.	.	CSVTDQGTTTDTQYF	TGCAGCGTTACAGACCAGGGGACAACCACAGATACGCAGTATTTT
TRBV10-3	TRBJ2-7	.	TRBD1	CAITMTGTYEQYF	TGTGCCATCACTATGACAGGGACCTACGAGCAGTACTTC
TRBV2	TRBJ1-1	.	.	CASSARDRNTEAFF	TGTGCCAGCAGTGCGAGAGACAGGAACACTGAAGCTTTCTTT
TRBV19	TRBJ1-1	.	TRBD1	CASMPPGQLNTEAFF	TGTGCCAGTATGCCTCCGGGACAGTTGAACACTGAAGCTTTCTTT
TRBV20-1	TRBJ2-1	.	TRBD2	CSASLWSSGRPEQFF	TGCAGTGCTAGTCTCTGGTCTAGCGGGAGACCTGAGCAGTTCTTC
TRBV20-1	TRBJ2-1	.	TRBD2	CSASVRGLAGYNEQFF	TGCAGTGCTAGTGTTCGCGGACTAGCGGGCTACAATGAGCAGTTCTTC
TRBV15	TRBJ2-7	.	.	CATSREPQQREQYF	TGTGCCACCAGCAGAGAGCCCCAGCAGCGGGAGCAGTACTTC
TRBV28	TRBJ2-1	.	.	CASRAGLNEQFF	TGTGCCAGCAGGGCGGGACTCAATGAGCAGTTCTTC
TRBV9	TRBJ1-6	.	TRBD1	CASSPPGTANTPLHF	TGTGCCAGCAGCCCTCCAGGGACAGCAAATACACCCCTCCACTTT
TRBV5-6	TRBJ1-2	.	.	CASSFGRGTTYGYTF	TGTGCCAGCAGCTTTGGGCGAGGGACTACCTATGGCTACACCTTC
TRBV30	TRBJ2-7	once	.	CAWSVPPAAYEQYF	TGTGCCTGGAGTGTACCCCCAGCGGCCTACGAGCAGTACTTC
TRBV3-1/TRBV3-2	TRBJ2-7	.	.	CASSRGTEYSYEQYF	TGTGCCAGCAGCCGCGGGACAGAATACTCCTACGAGCAGTACTTC
TRBV15	TRBJ1-5	few	TRBD1	CATSRDQGADNQPQHF	TGTGCCACCAGCAGAGACCAGGGGGCAGACAATCAGCCCCAGCATTTT
TRBV27	TRBJ1-6	.	TRBD1	CASKISGTANSPLHF	TGTGCCAGCAAAATCTCCGGGACAGCTAATTCACCCCTCCACTTT
TRBV28	TRBJ2-1	.	TRBD2	CASSLGLAGVSKNEQFF	TGTGCCAGCAGTTTGGGGCTAGCGGGAGTGAGTAAGAATGAGCAGTTCTTC
TRBV5-4	TRBJ2-1	.	.	CASSPQKRSSSYNEQFF	TGTGCCAGCAGCCCCCAAAAGCGGTCTAGCTCCTACAATGAGCAGTTCTTC
TRBV2	TRBJ2-3	.	.	CASGDRLSTDTQYF	TGTGCCAGCGGTGACAGGCTAAGCACAGATACGCAGTATTTT
TRBV29-1	TRBJ2-5	.	.	CSVDFGGPETQYF	TGCAGCGTTGACTTCGGAGGGCCCGAGACCCAGTACTTC
TRBV6-2/TRBV6-3	TRBJ1-5	.	.	CASSYWGRYSNQPQHF	TGTGCCAGCAGTTACTGGGGCAGGTATAGCAATCAGCCCCAGCATTTT
TRBV7-2	TRBJ2-7	.	.	CASSSHGGVGYEQYF	TGTGCCAGCAGCTCCCATGGCGGGGTTGGCTACGAGCAGTACTTC
TRBV19	TRBJ2-3	.	.	CASSGLRPEDTQYF	TGTGCCAGTAGTGGACTACGCCCCGAAGATACGCAGTATTTT
TRBV30	TRBJ1-6	.	.	CAWSRIKFTGMDNSPLHF	TGTGCCTGGAGTCGGATAAAATTTACCGGGATGGATAATTCACCCCTCCACTTT
TRBV27	TRBJ1-4	.	TRBD1	CASSLAAGGYEKLFF	TGTGCCAGCAGTTTAGCGGCAGGGGGTTATGAAAAACTGTTTTTT